The present entry profiles one TCR beta chain with its context. Its antigen is unknown. Assay: immunoSEQ multiplex PCR; the TCRdb copy retains only in-frame clones and omits some. The repertoire consists of about 29,000 clones, with over 85% occurring once and the leading ten covering roughly 18%. Samples were taken several times over chemoradiotherapy. The sample is drawn from a study of chemoradiotherapy in HPV16-positive cancers. Study in general: Functional T-cell assays on two HPV16-positive patients' cells defined candidate HPV-specific clones and common TCR motifs.

Whole-study results and caveats: Non-HPV-specific T cells did not expand in tumors during treatment, whereas candidate HPV-specific clones and E7-related motifs did. Functional assays defining HPV-specific T cells used only two HPV16-positive patients.

Germline-derived CDR1 and CDR2 are SEHNR and FQNEAQ (reference sequence). With 4 bases removed from V and 3 bases from J, the gap between germline ends came to 15 bases. This CDR3 spans 15 amino acids. The chain recombines TRBV7-9 with TRBJ1-2; perhaps TRBD1 as D (5 bases). The sequence derives from a human donor with HPV-associated anogenital cancer. The sequencing used blood, collected from a patient who underwent chemoradiotherapy. CDR3 bases: TGTGCCAGCAGCTCCCGACACGGGACTGACTATGGCTACACCTTC. Translation: CASSSRHGTDYGYTF.